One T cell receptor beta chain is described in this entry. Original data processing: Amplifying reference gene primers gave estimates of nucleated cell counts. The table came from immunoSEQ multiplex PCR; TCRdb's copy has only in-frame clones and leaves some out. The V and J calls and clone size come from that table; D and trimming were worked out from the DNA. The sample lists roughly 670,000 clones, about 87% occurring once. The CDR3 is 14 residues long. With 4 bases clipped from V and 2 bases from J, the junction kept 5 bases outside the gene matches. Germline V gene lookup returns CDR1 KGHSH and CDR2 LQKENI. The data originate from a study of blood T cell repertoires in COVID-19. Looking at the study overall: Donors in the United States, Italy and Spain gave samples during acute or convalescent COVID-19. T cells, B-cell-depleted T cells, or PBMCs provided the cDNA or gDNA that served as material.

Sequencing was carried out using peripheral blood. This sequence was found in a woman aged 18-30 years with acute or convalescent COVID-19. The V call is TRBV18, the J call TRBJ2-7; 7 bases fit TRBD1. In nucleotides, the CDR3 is TGTGCCAGCTCACAGGGGGACAGTACCTACGAGCAGTACTTC. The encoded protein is CASSQGDSTYEQYF.